These 25 T cell receptor beta chains were sequenced from one sample in a study of Ad26.COV2.S vaccination and SARS-CoV-2 variants (dated by TCRdb to about 2021). The time point label on this specimen signifies: individuals recovered from natural SARS-CoV-2 infection. Libraries were built with the immunoSEQ multiplex PCR assay. The table was pulled from immuneACCESS by TCRdb, which kept in-frame rearrangements only. Such tables lose some clones; where checked, under half of the loss comes from unresolved V genes, and the rest has no known cause. The sample table shows approximately 150,000 clones, and about nine tenths are seen once. Less than 6% of the sample is held by the ten biggest clonotypes. Here the sequenced sample was peripheral blood, taken after recovery from COVID-19. The source is a human donor who had recovered from COVID-19.

The chain uses TRBV30 and TRBJ1-5; D gene uncertain. Looked up from germline, CDR1 is GTSNPN and CDR2 is SVGIG (reference sequence). Trimming removed 2 bases at V and 4 bases at J, with 9 bases between. This CDR3 is 13 amino acids long. CDR3 sequence reads: CAWSRAGNQPQHF. The DNA for the CDR3 is TGTGCCTGGAGTAGGGCGGGGAATCAGCCCCAGCATTTT.

The chain carries TRBV19 and TRBJ1-2, with TRBD1 identical over 11 bases. Germline V gene sequence: CDR1 LNHDA, CDR2 SQIVND (reference sequence). The J segment lost 6 bases and the V segment lost 9 bases, leaving 12 bases of the junction unmatched. The CDR3 totals 15 residues. The CDR3 reads CASQAGDRGFDGYTF. The CDR3 DNA reads TGTGCCAGCCAGGCCGGGGACAGGGGGTTTGATGGCTACACCTTC.

On this clone itself: One end of the junction does not line up with germline, which may come from a read error. The V gene is TRBV7-7, the J gene TRBJ2-2; maybe TRBD1 (6 bases). This CDR3 is 15 amino acids long. Germline values: CDR1 SSHAT, CDR2 FNYEAQ (reference sequence). DNA of the CDR3: TGTGCTAGCAGCCCCGGGACAACAAACACCGGGGAGCTGTTTTTT. Translation gives CASSPGTTNTGELFF.

The rearrangement uses TRBV15 and TRBJ1-2; perhaps TRBD1 as D (5 bases). Trimming took off 3 bases at V and 7 bases at J, with 21 bases between the two ends. CDR1 LNHNV and CDR2 YYDKDF come from the germline V gene (reference sequence). The CDR3 is made up of 16 amino acids. This CDR3 is CATSRPGTGARSGYTF. CDR3 nucleotides: TGTGCCACCAGCAGGCCCGGGACCGGGGCGCGTAGTGGCTACACCTTC.

The rearrangement links TRBV6-5 to TRBJ2-3, with D perhaps assigned TRBD1 or TRBD2 (6 bases each). Germline CDR1 reads MNHEY; CDR2 reads SVGAGI. With 5 bases removed from V and 6 bases from J, the gap between germline ends came to 15 bases. The CDR3 contains 14 residues. The CDR3: CASSRGDAGDTQYF. The CDR3 DNA reads TGTGCCAGCAGTAGGGGGGACGCGGGGGATACGCAGTATTTT.

This rearrangement joins TRBV6-4 to TRBJ2-1; TRBD1 matches 8 bases. V dropped 3 bases and J dropped 1; count of bases not matched to a gene: 5. Per the germline V gene, CDR1 is MRHNA and CDR2 is SNTAGT. The CDR3 is made up of 16 amino acids. The CDR3 nucleotides read TGTGCCAGCAGTGAATGGGACAGGCTATCCTACAATGAGCAGTTCTTC. Amino acids: CASSEWDRLSYNEQFF.

V usage is TRBV27 and J usage is TRBJ1-2; D call uncertain. The V gene lost 8 bases and the J gene lost 5 bases, with 21 bases spanning the gap. The CDR3 has 15 residues. Germline V lookup: CDR1 MNHEY, CDR2 SMNVEV (reference sequence). The CDR3 DNA reads as TGTGCCAGCGGTCGCACGGGGAGGGAACCGTATGGCTACACCTTC. Protein: CASGRTGREPYGYTF.

This sequence joins TRBV6-5 and TRBJ1-1; possibly TRBD1 for D (6 bases). This CDR3 has 14 amino acids. V shed 7 bases and J shed 3 bases, with 15 bases lying between them. CDR1 and CDR2 from the germline V gene are MNHEY and SVGAGI. CDR3 region: CASNAQGSDTEAFF. The CDR3 coding sequence is TGTGCCAGCAATGCCCAGGGGTCGGACACTGAAGCTTTCTTT.

This CDR3 reads CASRRTGEGYGYTF. The CDR3 DNA reads TGTGCCAGCAGGCGGACAGGGGAGGGCTATGGCTACACCTTC. J is TRBJ1-2 and V is TRBV6-5; 9 positions match TRBD1. The CDR3 covers 14 residues. Germline V lookup: CDR1 MNHEY, CDR2 SVGAGI. With 6 bases clipped from V and 4 bases from J, the junction kept 6 bases outside the gene matches.

This chain links TRBV6-1 with TRBJ2-7; 9 bases are a match to TRBD1. The V segment lost 2 bases and the J segment 4 bases; nucleotides outside the gene matches: 3. This CDR3 is built from 14 residues. Germline CDR1 reads MNHNS; CDR2 reads SASEGT. Written as DNA, the CDR3 is TGTGCCAGCAGTGAACCCGGGACAGGGTACGAGCAGTACTTC. As protein: CASSEPGTGYEQYF.

The rearrangement uses TRBV3-1 (or the pseudogene TRBV3-2) and TRBJ1-3; D remains unclear. The V gene lost 6 bases and the J gene lost 3 bases, with 3 bases spanning the gap. Looked up from germline, CDR1 is LGHDT and CDR2 is YNNKEL (reference sequence). The CDR3 is 11 amino acids. The CDR3 loop reads CASSFGNTIYF. The CDR3 coding sequence is TGTGCCAGCAGTTTTGGAAACACCATATATTTT.

This clone showed up just a few times. The CDR3 sequence is CASSLETDYTGELFF. In DNA form, the CDR3 reads TGTGCCAGCAGCTTAGAGACAGACTACACCGGGGAGCTGTTTTTT. The chain has TRBV7-9 and TRBJ2-2; weak D call: TRBD1 (5 bases). V lost 1 base to trimming and J lost 3 bases, with 9 bases between them. CDR1 and CDR2 from the germline V gene are SEHNR and FQNEAQ (reference sequence). This CDR3 comprises 15 residues.

The chain couples TRBV19 to TRBJ1-5, with D uncertain. This CDR3 comprises 15 residues. Per the germline V gene, CDR1 is LNHDA and CDR2 is SQIVND (reference sequence). V was cut by 5 bases and J by 3 bases, with 14 bases left in between. DNA of the CDR3: TGTGCCAGTAGTCCCCAAGTGAGGGACAATCAGCCCCAGCATTTT. This gives the protein CASSPQVRDNQPQHF.

V gene TRBV6-6 combines with J gene TRBJ2-7, with D uncertain. Germline values: CDR1 MNHNY, CDR2 SVGAGI (reference sequence). V lost 2 bases to trimming and J lost 2 bases, with 16 bases between them. This CDR3 is 16 amino acids long. Here the CDR3 reads CASSYPQTAPAYEQYF. CDR3 bases: TGTGCCAGCAGTTACCCTCAGACTGCCCCGGCCTACGAGCAGTACTTC.

This rearrangement joins TRBV19 to TRBJ2-1; 7 nucleotides match TRBD2. J was trimmed by 7 bases and V by 1 base; bases with no gene match: 7. Germline CDR1 LNHDA, CDR2 SQIVND (reference sequence). The CDR3 consists of 15 residues. As DNA, the CDR3 is TGTGCCAGTAGTATAGGTGGGGGGGTTCGTAATGAGCAGTTCTTC. Residues: CASSIGGGVRNEQFF. The variable domain in full, completed from reference TRBV19 and TRBJ2-1, reads DGGITQSPKYLFRKEGQNVTLSCEQNLNHDAMYWYRQDPGQGLRLIYYSQIVNDFQKGDIAEGYSVSREKKESFPLTVTSAQKNPTAFYLCASSIGGGVRNEQFFGPGTRLTVL.

This chain connects TRBV6-5 to TRBJ1-1, with D tentatively TRBD1 (6 bases). Germline V gene sequence: CDR1 MNHEY, CDR2 SVGAGI. The CDR3 extends over 14 amino acids. Deletions cut 2 bases from V and 5 bases from J, with 12 bases between. CDR3 loop: CASSYRGGGTEAFF. Written as DNA, the CDR3 is TGTGCCAGCAGTTACAGGGGAGGGGGGACTGAAGCTTTCTTT.

The J gene is TRBJ2-7, the V gene TRBV4-3, with 9 bases that match TRBD2. The CDR3 covers 14 residues. The V gene end was trimmed by 2 bases and the J gene end by 1 base; junction bases not matched to a gene: 0. Per germline, CDR1 LGHNA and CDR2 YSLEER. CDR3 DNA: TGCGCCAGCAGCCAAAGCGGGGGGTCCTACGAGCAGTACTTC. The encoded protein is CASSQSGGSYEQYF.

The chain joins TRBV12-5 to TRBJ2-7; TRBD1 agrees at 7 bases. Germline V gene sequence: CDR1 LGHNT, CDR2 FRNRAP. V was clipped by 6 bases and J by 2 bases; unmatched bases: 4. CDR3 length: 13 residues. The CDR3 DNA reads TGTGCTAGTGGGGGGGACAGCCCCTACGAGCAGTACTTC. Translated: CASGGDSPYEQYF. Full variable domain (missing parts from reference TRBV12-5 and TRBJ2-7): DARVTQTPRHKVTEMGQEVTMRCQPILGHNTVFWYRQTMMQGLELLAYFRNRAPLDDSGMPKDRFSAEMPDATLATLKIQPSEPRDSAVYFCASGGDSPYEQYFGPGTRLTVT.

J is TRBJ2-3 and V is TRBV19; D is possibly TRBD1 or TRBD2 (5 bases each). This CDR3 has 17 amino acids. Trimming stripped 7 bases from V and 7 bases from J, with 27 bases between. CDR1 and CDR2 from the germline V gene are LNHDA and SQIVND (reference sequence). The CDR3 sequence: CASIPKPGTQILHTQYF. The CDR3, as DNA: TGTGCCAGTATCCCCAAGCCGGGGACGCAGATTCTACATACGCAGTATTTT.

The V gene is TRBV7-9, the J gene TRBJ1-2; D remains unclear. Germline-derived CDR1 and CDR2 are SEHNR and FQNEAQ (reference sequence). This CDR3 has 12 amino acids. Trimming removed 5 bases at V and 5 bases at J, with 9 bases between. The CDR3 DNA reads as TGTGCCAGCAGCCCCACGGGGTATGGCTACACCTTC. This codes for CASSPTGYGYTF.

V usage is TRBV29-1 and J usage is TRBJ2-7; no firm D call. Germline V CDR1 and CDR2: SQVTM, ANQGSEA. V was cut by 2 bases and J by 1 base, with 9 bases left in between. The CDR3 covers 13 residues. CDR3 region: CSVELAPSYEQYF. The CDR3 nucleotides are TGCAGCGTTGAATTGGCACCTTCCTACGAGCAGTACTTC.

The J gene is TRBJ2-7, the V gene TRBV2; D is uncertain. V gave up 2 bases and J gave up 2 bases, with 7 bases separating them. This CDR3 region has 13 residues. Looked up from germline, CDR1 is SNHLY and CDR2 is FYNNEI. CDR3 protein: CASSEILPYEQYF. The CDR3 bases are TGTGCCAGCAGTGAAATATTACCCTACGAGCAGTACTTC.

This clone was seen only a few times. This chain connects TRBV11-3 to TRBJ2-2; D unclear. The CDR3 is made up of 14 amino acids. Looked up from germline, CDR1 is SGHNT and CDR2 is YENEEA. Deletions cut 2 bases from V and 5 bases from J, with 9 bases between. CDR3 bases: TGTGCCAGCAGCTTAAGACACGAGACCGGGGAGCTGTTTTTT. Amino acids: CASSLRHETGELFF. The full variable domain, with the rest looked up from reference TRBV11-3 and TRBJ2-2, is EAGVVQSPRYKIIEKKQPVAFWCNPISGHNTLYWYLQNLGQGPELLIRYENEEAVDDSQLPKDRFSAERLKGVDSTLKIQPAELGDSAVYLCASSLRHETGELFFGEGSRLTVL.

The chain uses TRBV13 and TRBJ2-2, with TRBD1 matching 7 bases. The length of the CDR3 is 15 residues. In germline, CDR1 is PRHDT, CDR2 FYEKMQ (reference sequence). V was clipped by 5 bases and J by 2 bases; unmatched bases: 5. In nucleotides, the CDR3 is TGTGCCAGCAGCCCGGGGACAGTTAACACCGGGGAGCTGTTTTTT. This encodes CASSPGTVNTGELFF.

This chain uses TRBV7-9 with TRBJ1-2; D is ambiguous. The germline CDR1 and CDR2 sequences are SEHNR and FQNEAQ (reference sequence). The ends were cut back, 5 bases at V and 4 bases at J, with 8 bases in the middle. CDR3 length: 12 amino acids. The CDR3 loop is CASSPVPYGYTF. Here the CDR3 DNA reads TGTGCCAGCAGCCCCGTTCCCTATGGCTACACCTTC.